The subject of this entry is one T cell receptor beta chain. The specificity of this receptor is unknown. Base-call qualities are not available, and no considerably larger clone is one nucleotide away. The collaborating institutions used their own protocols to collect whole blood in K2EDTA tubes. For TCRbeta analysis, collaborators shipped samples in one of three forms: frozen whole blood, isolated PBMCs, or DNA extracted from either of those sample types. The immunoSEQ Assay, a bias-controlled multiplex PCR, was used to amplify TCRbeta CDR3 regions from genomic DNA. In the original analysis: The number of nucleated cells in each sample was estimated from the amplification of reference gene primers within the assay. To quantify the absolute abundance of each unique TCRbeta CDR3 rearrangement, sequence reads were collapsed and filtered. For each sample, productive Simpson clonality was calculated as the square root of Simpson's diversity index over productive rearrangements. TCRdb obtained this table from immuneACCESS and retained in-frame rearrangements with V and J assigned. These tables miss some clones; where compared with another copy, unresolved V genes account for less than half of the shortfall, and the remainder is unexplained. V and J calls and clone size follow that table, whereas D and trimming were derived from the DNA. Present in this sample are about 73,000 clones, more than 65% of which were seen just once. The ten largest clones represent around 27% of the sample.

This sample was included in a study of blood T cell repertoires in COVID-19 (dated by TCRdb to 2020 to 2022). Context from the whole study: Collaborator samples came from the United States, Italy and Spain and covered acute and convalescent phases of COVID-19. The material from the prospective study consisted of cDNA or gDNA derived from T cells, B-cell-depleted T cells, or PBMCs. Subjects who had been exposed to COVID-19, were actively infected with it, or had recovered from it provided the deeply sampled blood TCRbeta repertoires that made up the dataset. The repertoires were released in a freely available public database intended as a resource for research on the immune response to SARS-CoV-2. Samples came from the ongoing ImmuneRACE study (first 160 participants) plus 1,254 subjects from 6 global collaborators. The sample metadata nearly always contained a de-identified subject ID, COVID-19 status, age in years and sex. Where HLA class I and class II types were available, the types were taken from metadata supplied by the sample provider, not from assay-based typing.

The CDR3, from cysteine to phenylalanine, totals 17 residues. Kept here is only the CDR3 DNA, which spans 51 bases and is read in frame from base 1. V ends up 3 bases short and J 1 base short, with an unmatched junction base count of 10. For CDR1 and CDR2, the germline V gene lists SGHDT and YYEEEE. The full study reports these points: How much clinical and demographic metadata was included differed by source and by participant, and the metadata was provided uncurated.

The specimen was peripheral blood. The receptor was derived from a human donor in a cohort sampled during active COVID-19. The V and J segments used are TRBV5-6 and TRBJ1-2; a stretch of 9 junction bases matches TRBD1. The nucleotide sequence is TGTGCCAGCAGCTACCGGACAGGGGCGCCGTTTAACTATGGCTACACCTTC. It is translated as CASSYRTGAPFNYGYTF.